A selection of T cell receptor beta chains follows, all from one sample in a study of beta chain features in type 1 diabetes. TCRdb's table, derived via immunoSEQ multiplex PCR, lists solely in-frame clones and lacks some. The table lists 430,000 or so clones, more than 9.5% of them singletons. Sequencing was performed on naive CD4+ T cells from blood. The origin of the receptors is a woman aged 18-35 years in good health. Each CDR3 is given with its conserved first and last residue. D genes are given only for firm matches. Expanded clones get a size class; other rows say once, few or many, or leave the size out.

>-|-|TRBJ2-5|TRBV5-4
TGTGCCAGCAGCTTGCATCAGGGGGGAGGAGAGACCCAGTACTTC
CASSLHQGGGETQYF
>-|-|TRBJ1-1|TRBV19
TGTGCCAGTAGTATAGGGCCAGGAAGAATCACTGAAGCTTTCTTT
CASSIGPGRITEAFF
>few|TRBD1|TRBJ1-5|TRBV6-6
TGTGCCAGCCGGGGACAGGGGTTTGGTCAGCCCCAGCATTTT
CASRGQGFGQPQHF
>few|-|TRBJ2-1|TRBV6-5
TGTGCCAGCAGAACCGTTGCCTACAATGAGCAGTTCTTC
CASRTVAYNEQFF
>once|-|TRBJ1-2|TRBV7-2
TGTGCCAGCAGCTTCAGGGGCGACTATGGCTACACCTTC
CASSFRGDYGYTF
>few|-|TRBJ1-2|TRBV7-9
TGTGCCAGCAGCCCCTGGGAGGCCTATGGCTACACCTTC
CASSPWEAYGYTF
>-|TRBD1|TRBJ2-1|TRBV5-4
TGTGCCAGCAGCTCCCGAACAGGGGGTGGCAATGAGCAGTTCTTC
CASSSRTGGGNEQFF
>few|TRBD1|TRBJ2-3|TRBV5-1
TGCGCCAGCAGTCCCTCAGGGGGTTCAGGAGATACGCAGTATTTT
CASSPSGGSGDTQYF
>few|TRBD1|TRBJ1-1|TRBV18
TGTGCCAGCTCACTGGGGACAGGGAGCACCACTGAAGCTTTCTTT
CASSLGTGSTTEAFF
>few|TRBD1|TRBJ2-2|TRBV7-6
TGTGCCAGCAGCGTCAGACAGGGGGCGAACACCGGGGAGCTGTTTTTT
CASSVRQGANTGELFF